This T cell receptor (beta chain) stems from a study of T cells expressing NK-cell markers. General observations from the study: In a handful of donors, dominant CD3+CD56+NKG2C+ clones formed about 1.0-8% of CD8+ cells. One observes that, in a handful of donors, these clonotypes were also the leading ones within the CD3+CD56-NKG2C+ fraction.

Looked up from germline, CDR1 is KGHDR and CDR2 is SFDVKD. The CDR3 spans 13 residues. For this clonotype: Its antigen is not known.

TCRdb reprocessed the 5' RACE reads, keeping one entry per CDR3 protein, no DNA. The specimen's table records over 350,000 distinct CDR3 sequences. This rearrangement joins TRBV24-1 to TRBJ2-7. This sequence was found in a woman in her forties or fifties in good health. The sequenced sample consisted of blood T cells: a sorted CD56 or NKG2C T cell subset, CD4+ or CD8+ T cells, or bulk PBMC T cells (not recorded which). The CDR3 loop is CATSDARAYEQYF.